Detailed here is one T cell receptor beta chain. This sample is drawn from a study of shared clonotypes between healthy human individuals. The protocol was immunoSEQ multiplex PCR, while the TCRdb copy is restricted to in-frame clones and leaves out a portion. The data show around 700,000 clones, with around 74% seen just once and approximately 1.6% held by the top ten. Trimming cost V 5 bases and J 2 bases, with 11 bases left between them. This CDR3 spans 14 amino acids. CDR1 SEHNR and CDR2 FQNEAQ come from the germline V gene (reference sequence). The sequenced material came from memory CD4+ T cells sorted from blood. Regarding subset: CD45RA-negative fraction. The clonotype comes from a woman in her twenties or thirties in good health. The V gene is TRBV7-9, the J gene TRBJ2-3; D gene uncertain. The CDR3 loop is CASSNRMPTDTQYF. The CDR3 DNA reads TGTGCCAGCAGCAACCGAATGCCCACAGATACGCAGTATTTT.